This TCR beta chain came from a study of T cells in Graves' hyperthyroidism and ophthalmopathy. This clonotype occurred many times. The source material, RNA transcripts, was used to amplify TCR beta CDR3 regions. A set of HTBI primers served as the primers for a first-round RT-PCR of the TCR CDR3. TCRdb reprocessed the multiplex PCR reads via MiXCR and lists one record per CDR3 protein. This repertoire shows about 350,000 distinct CDR3 sequences, about 15% found once; its top ten account for under 30%. Hyperthyroidism, newly diagnosed and lasting under 2 months, affected patients aged 18 to 65. The PBMCs were sourced from fresh peripheral blood (around 9.9 ml). This CDR3 region has 18 residues. J lost 3 bases, V lost 0 bases, and 10 bases had no gene match. Germline V CDR1 and CDR2: MNHEY, SVGAGI.

The source of this sequence is a woman in her 30s with Graves' hyperthyroidism. The chain links TRBV6-5 to TRBJ2-3; the match to TRBD2 covers 9 bases. The sample taken for sequencing was blood. For the CDR3, the DNA is TGTGCCAGCAGTTACTCGAACCAGGCGGGAGGGCTTACAGATACGCAGTATTTT. Translated: CASSYSNQAGGLTDTQYF.